This entry describes one TCR beta chain. Its antigen is unknown. One base away there is no much larger clone; base qualities are not given. This specimen comes from a study of cytomegalovirus exposure and HLA in healthy donors (dated by TCRdb to about 2017). At the level of the whole study: The roughly 650 repertoires of the first cohort and the approximately 130 validation repertoires were produced on the same platform, according to a later analysis. The aim of the study was to test whether cataloging public T cell receptors could identify signatures of past pathogen exposure. Besides the first cohort of 666 subjects, a separate validation cohort made up of 120 or so different subjects was used. To predict cytomegalovirus infection status, the study combined high-throughput TCR immunosequencing, statistical association of individual TCRs with disease status, and machine learning. Study-wide conclusions, independent of this receptor: Across donors, most TCR sequences were observed very rarely, whereas some public TCRs were present in many individuals. Of the cluster scores, approximately 95% were above 0 in a later analysis, which found that TCRs clustered in the first cohort also tended to co-occur in the 120 validation repertoires. The authors suggested that the approach could potentially be extended to other disease states and immunological phenotypes. The classifier was reported to diagnose cytomegalovirus status with high specificity and sensitivity in both the original cohort and the validation cohort. All 120 or so repertoires were used to score co-occurrence in the validation cohort in a later analysis, because that analysis had no HLA typing for the cohort. A total of about 150 TCR beta chains were listed by the study as associated with cytomegalovirus. Three of the identified cytomegalovirus-associated TCR beta chains were confirmed in vitro to be specific for cytomegalovirus antigens.

Donors formed part of the validation cohort, which comprised 120 or so subjects and was distinct from the first cohort of some 700 subjects. The library was obtained by the immunoSEQ multiplex PCR assay. As for how the authors treated the data: A statistical classification framework was developed to diagnose cytomegalovirus status using the catalog of TCR beta chain sequences. TCRdb obtained this table from immuneACCESS and retained in-frame rearrangements with V and J assigned. These tables miss some clones; where compared with another copy, unresolved V genes account for less than half of the shortfall, and the remainder is unexplained. That table gives V, J and clone size, and the DNA gave D and trimming. The sample table lists roughly 110,000 clones, roughly 90% of them with a count of one. The biggest ten clones account for about 1.8% of the sample. The sequenced sample consisted of PBMCs. The TCR sequence derives from a woman between 18 and 29 years old in good health and CMV-seropositive.

In nucleotides, the sequence is TGTGCCAGCATCTTCGGGAGCCAGTACGAGCAGTACTTC. Its protein is CASIFGSQYEQYF. The rearranged chain carries TRBV2 and TRBJ2-7; a weak D assignment points to TRBD2 (6 bases agree). Counted from cysteine to phenylalanine, this CDR3 has 13 amino acids. Only the CDR3 region is kept as DNA, spanning 39 bases read in frame from base 1. CDR1 and CDR2, looked up from the germline V gene, are SNHLY and FYNNEI. V loses 7 bases, J loses 4 bases, and the germline ends lie 14 bases apart.